This T cell receptor (beta chain) was profiled in a study of blood T cell repertoires in COVID-19. Only in-frame clones appear in the TCRdb table, and some are missing; sequencing was by immunoSEQ multiplex PCR. The repertoire has about 370,000 clones, over 75% of them found once; the top ten carry 1%. This CDR3 contains 13 residues. V lost 5 bases, J lost 4 bases, and 11 bases lay in between. In germline, CDR1 is LNHDA, CDR2 SQIVND (reference sequence). Sequencing was performed on PBMCs or T cells enriched from blood (not recorded which). The sequence was collected from a man in his late teens or twenties who had recovered from COVID-19. The chain employs TRBV19 and TRBJ1-1; D is uncertain. CDR3 coding DNA: TGTGCCAGTAGTGCAGTATCTAGCACTGAAGCTTTCTTT. Its translation is CASSAVSSTEAFF.